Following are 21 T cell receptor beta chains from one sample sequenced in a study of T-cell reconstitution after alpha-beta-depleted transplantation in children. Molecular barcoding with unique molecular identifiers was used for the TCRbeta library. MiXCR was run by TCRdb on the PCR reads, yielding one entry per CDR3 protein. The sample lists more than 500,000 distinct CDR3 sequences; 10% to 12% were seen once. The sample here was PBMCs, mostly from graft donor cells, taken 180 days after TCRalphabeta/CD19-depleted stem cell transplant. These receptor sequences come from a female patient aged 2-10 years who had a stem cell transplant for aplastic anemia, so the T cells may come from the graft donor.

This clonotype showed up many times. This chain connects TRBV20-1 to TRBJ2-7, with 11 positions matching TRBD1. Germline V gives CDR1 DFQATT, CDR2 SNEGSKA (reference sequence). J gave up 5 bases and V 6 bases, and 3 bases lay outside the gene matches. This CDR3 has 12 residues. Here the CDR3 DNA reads TGCAGTGCCGCGGGACAGGGGGACGAGCAGTACGTC. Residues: CSAAGQGDEQYV.

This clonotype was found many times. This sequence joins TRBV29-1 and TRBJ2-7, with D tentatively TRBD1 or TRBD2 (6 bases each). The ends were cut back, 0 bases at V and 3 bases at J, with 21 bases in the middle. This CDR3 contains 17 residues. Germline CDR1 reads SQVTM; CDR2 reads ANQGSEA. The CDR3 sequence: CSVEDPGGATGVYEQYF. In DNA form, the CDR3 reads TGCAGCGTTGAAGATCCCGGGGGCGCAACCGGGGTCTACGAGCAGTACTTC.

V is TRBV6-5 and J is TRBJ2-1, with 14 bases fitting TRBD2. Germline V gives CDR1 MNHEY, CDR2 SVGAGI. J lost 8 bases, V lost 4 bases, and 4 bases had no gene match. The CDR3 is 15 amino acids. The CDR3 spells CASSSQGLAGDEQFF. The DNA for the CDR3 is TGTGCCAGCAGTTCCCAGGGACTAGCGGGGGATGAGCAGTTCTTC.

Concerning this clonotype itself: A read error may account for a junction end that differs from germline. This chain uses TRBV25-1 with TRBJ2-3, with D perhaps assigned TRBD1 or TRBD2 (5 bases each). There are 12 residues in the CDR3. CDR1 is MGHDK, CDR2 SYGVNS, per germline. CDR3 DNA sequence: TGTGCCAGCAGTGGTCGGGGCGCGAGTCTGCATTTT. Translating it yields CASSGRGASLHF.

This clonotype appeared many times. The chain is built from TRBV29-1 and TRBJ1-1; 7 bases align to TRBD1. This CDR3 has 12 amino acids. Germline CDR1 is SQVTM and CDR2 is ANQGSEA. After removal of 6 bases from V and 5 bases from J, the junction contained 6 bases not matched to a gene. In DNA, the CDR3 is TGCAGCGTAACCCAGGGGGGAACTGAAGCTTTCTTT. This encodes CSVTQGGTEAFF.

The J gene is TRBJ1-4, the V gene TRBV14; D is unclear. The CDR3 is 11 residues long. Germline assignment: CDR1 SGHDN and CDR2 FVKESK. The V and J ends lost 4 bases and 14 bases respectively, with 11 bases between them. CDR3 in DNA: TGTGCCAGCAGCCCCCAGAGTCTTCTGTTTTTT. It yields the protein CASSPQSLLFF.

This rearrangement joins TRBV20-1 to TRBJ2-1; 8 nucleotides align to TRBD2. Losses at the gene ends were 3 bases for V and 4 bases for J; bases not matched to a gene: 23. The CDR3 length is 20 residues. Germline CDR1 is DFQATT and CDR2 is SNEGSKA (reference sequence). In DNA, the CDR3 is TGCAGTGCTAGGCTCGGGACTAGTCCCATTTGGCCCCTTTTTTACAATGAGCAGTTCTTC. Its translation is CSARLGTSPIWPLFYNEQFF.

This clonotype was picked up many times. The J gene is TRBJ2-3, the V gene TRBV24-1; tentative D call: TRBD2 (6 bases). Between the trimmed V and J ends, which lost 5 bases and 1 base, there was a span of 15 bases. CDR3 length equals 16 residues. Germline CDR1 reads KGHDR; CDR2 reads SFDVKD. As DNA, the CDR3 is TGTGCCACCAGTGGAGTCGGAGGGTTCGGCACAGATACGCAGTATTTT. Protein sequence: CATSGVGGFGTDTQYF.

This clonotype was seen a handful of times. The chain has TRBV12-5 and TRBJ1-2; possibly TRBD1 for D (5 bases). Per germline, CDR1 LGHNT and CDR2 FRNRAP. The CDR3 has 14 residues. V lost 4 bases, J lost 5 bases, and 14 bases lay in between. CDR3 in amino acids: CASGSPGRTYGYTF. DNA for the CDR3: TGTGCTAGTGGTTCCCCGGGACGGACATATGGCTACACCTTC.

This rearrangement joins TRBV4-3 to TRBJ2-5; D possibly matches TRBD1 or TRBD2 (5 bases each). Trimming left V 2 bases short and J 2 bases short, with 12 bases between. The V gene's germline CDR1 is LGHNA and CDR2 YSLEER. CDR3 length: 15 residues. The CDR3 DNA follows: TGCGCCAGCAGCCAACGCCGGGACGAACAAGAGACCCAGTACTTC. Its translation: CASSQRRDEQETQYF.

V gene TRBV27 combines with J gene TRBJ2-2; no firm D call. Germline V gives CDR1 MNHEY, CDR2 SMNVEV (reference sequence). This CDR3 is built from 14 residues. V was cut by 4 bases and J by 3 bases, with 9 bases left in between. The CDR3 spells CASSSITHTGELFF. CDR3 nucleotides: TGTGCCAGCAGTTCCATCACCCACACCGGGGAGCTGTTTTTT.

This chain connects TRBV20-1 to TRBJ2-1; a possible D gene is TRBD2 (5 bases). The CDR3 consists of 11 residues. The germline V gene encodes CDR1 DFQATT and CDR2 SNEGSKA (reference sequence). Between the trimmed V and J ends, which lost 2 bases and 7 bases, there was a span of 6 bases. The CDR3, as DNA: TGCAGTGCTAGACGGACTAATGAGCAGTTCTTC. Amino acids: CSARRTNEQFF.

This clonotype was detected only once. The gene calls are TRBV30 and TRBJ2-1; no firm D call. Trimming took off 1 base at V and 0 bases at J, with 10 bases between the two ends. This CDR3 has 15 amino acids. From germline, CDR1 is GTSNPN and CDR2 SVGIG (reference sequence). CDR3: CAWSEGVSSYNEQFF. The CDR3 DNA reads TGTGCCTGGAGTGAAGGCGTAAGCTCCTACAATGAGCAGTTCTTC.

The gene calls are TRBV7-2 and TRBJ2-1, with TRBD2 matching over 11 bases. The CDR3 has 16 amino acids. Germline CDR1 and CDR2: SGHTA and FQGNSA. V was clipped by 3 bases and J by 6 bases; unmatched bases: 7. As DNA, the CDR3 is TGTGCCAGCAGCTTCTTAGCGGGAGGGTGGGGCAATGAGCAGTTCTTC. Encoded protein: CASSFLAGGWGNEQFF.

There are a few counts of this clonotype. CDR3 in DNA: TGTGCCACCAGTGATGGCCCAGGGACTAGCGGACCCACAGATACGCAGTATTTT. As protein: CATSDGPGTSGPTDTQYF. The chain combines TRBV24-1 with TRBJ2-3, with TRBD2 matching 11 bases. Germline CDR1 is KGHDR and CDR2 is SFDVKD. J was trimmed by 2 bases and V by 3 bases; bases with no gene match: 9. The CDR3 contains 18 residues.

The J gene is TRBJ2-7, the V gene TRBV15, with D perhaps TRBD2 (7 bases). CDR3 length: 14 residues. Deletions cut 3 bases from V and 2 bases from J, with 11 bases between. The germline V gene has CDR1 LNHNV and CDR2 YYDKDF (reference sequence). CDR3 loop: CATSRGGTTYEQYF. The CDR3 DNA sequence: TGTGCCACCAGCAGGGGAGGGACAACCTACGAGCAGTACTTC.

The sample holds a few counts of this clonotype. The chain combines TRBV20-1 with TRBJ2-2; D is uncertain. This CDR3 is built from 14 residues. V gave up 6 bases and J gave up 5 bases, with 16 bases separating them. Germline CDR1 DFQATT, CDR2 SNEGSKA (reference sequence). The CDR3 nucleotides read TGCAGTGCCACCGGGCCCCTGGGAACCGGGGAGCTGTTTTTT. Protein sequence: CSATGPLGTGELFF.

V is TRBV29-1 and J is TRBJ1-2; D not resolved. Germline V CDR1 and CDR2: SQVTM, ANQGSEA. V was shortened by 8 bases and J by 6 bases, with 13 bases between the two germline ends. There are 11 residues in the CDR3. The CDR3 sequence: CSLEQDDGYTF. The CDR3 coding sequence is TGCAGCTTGGAGCAGGACGATGGCTACACCTTC.

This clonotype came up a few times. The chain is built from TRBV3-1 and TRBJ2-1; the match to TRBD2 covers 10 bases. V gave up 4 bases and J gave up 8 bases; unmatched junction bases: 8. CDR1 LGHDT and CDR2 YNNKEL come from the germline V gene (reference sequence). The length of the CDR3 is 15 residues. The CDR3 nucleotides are TGTGCCAGCAGCCTACCGGGACTAGCGACCTATGAGCAGTTCTTC. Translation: CASSLPGLATYEQFF.

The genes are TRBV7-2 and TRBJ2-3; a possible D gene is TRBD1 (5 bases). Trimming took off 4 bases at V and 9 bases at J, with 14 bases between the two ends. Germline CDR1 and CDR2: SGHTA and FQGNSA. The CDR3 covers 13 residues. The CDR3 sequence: CASSSQDKMTQYF. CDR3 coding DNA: TGTGCCAGCAGCTCACAGGACAAGATGACGCAGTATTTT.

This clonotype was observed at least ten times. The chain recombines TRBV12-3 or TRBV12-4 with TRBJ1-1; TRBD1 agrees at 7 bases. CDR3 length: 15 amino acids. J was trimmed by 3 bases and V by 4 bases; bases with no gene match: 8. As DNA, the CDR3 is TGTGCCAGCAGTTCGACAGGGAAAGGGCACACTGAAGCTTTCTTT. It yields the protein CASSSTGKGHTEAFF.